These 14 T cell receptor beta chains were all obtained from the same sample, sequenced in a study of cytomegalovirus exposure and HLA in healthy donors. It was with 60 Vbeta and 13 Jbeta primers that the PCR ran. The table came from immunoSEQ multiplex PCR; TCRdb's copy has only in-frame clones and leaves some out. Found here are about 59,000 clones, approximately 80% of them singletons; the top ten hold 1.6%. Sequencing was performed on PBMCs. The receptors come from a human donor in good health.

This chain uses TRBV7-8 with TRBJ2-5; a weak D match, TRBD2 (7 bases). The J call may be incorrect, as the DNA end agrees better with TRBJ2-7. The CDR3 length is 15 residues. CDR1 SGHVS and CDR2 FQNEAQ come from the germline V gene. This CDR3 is CASSLGRGGFYEQYF. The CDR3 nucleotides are TGTGCCAGCAGCTTAGGTAGGGGGGGGTTTTACGAGCAGTACTTC.

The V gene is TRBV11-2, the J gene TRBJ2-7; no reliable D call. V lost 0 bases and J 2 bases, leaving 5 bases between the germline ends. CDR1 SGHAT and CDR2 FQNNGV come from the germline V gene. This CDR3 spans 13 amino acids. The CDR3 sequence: CASSLDPAYEQYF. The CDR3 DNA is TGTGCCAGCAGCTTAGATCCGGCCTACGAGCAGTACTTC.

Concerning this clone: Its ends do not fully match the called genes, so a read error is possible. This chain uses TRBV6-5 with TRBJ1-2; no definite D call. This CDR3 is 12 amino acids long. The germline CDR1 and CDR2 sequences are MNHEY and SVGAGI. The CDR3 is CASTHPGGGHTF. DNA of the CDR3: TGTGCCAGCACACACCCGGGAGGTGGCCACACCTTC.

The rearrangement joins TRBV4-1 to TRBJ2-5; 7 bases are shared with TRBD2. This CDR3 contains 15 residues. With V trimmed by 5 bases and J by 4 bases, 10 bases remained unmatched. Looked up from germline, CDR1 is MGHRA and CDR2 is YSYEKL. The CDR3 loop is CASSEGTTSRETQYF. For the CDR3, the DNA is TGCGCCAGCAGCGAAGGGACTACCTCCCGAGAGACCCAGTACTTC.

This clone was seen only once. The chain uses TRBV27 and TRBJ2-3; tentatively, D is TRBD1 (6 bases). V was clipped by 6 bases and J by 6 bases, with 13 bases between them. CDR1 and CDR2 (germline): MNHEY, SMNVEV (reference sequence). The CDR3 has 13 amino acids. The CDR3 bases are TGTGCCAGCAGATTACAGGGTAGGGATACGCAGTATTTT. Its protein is CASRLQGRDTQYF.

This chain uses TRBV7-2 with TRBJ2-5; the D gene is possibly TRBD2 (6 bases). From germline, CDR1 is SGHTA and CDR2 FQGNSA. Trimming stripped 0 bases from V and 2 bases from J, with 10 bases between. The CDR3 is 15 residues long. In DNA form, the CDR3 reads TGTGCCAGCAGCTTAGCAGCGGGTGCTCAAGAGACCCAGTACTTC. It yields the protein CASSLAAGAQETQYF.

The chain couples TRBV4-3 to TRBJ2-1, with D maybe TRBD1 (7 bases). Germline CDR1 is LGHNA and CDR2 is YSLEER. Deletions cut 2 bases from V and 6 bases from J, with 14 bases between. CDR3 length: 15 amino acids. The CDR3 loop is CASSQRQGGPNEQFF. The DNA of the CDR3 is TGCGCCAGCAGCCAAAGGCAGGGGGGACCCAATGAGCAGTTCTTC.

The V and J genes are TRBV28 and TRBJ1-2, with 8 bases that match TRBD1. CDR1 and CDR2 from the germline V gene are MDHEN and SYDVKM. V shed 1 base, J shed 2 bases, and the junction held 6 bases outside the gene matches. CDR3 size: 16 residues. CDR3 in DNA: TGTGCCAGCAGTTTATTGGACCAGGGGGCGAACTATGGCTACACCTTC. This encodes CASSLLDQGANYGYTF.

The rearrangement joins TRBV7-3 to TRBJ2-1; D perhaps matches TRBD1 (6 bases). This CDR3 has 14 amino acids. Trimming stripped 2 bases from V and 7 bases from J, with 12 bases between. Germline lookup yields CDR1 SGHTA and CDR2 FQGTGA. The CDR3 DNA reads TGTGCCAGCAGCTTAGGGATCCAGGGGAATGAGCAGTTCTTC. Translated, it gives CASSLGIQGNEQFF.

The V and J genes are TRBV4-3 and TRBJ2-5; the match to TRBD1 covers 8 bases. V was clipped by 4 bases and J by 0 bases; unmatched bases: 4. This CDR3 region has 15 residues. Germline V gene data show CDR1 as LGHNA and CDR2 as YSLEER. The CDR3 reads CASSLGQGYQETQYF. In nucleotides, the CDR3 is TGCGCCAGCAGCCTTGGACAGGGATACCAAGAGACCCAGTACTTC.

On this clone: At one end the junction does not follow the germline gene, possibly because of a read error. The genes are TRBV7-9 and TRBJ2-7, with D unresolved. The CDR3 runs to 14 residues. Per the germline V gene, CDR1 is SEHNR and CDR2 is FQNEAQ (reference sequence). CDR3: CSSSLAGRSYEQYF. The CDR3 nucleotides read TGTTCCAGCAGCTTAGCTGGCAGGTCCTACGAGCAGTACTTC. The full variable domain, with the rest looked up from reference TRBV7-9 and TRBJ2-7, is DTGVSQNPRHKITKRGQNVTFRCDPISEHNRLYWYRQTLGQGPEFLTYFQNEAQLEKSRLLSDRFSAERPKGSFSTLEIQRTEQGDSAMYLCSSSLAGRSYEQYFGPGTRLTVT.

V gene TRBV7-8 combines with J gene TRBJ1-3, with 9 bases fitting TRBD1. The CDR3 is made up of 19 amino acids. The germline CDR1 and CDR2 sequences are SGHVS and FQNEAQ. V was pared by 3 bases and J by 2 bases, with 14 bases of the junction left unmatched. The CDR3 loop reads CASSFVTGGVSLAGNTIYF. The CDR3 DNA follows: TGTGCCAGCAGCTTCGTAACAGGGGGCGTTAGTTTAGCTGGAAACACCATATATTTT. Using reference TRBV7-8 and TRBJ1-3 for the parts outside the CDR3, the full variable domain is GAGVSQSPRYKVAKRGQDVALRCDPISGHVSLFWYQQALGQGPEFLTYFQNEAQLDKSGLPSDRFFAERPEGSVSTLKIQRTQQEDSAVYLCASSFVTGGVSLAGNTIYFGEGSWLTVV.

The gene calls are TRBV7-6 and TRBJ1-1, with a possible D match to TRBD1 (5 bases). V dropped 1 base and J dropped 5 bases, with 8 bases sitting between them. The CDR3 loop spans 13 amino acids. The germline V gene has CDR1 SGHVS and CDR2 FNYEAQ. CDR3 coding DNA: TGTGCCAGCAGCTTAGGTGGGGGGACTGAAGCTTTCTTT. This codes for CASSLGGGTEAFF.

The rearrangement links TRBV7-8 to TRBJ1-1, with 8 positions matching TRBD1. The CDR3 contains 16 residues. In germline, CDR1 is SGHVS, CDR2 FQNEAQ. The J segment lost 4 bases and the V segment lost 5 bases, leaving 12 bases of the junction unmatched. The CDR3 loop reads CASSRTGGKTGTEAFF. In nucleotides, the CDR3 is TGTGCCAGCAGCCGCACAGGGGGAAAAACGGGCACTGAAGCTTTCTTT.